A single TCR beta chain is shown here with its context. This clone turned up a few times. Its cognate antigen has yet to be identified. Per-base qualities were not stored, and no clone one base away is much larger. The record originates from a study of OX40 agonist ivuxolimab in advanced cancers. Context from the whole study: The costimulatory receptor OX40 (CD134) was targeted by ivuxolimab, a fully human IgG2 agonistic monoclonal antibody. The paper covers the monotherapy dose-escalation part of the phase I ivuxolimab trial, which included N ≈ 54 patients. A male proportion of nearly 85% and a mean age of approximately 58 years, ranging from roughly 23 to 79, were recorded for the dose-escalation cohort. Prior anti-PD-1, anti-PD-L1 or anti-CTLA-4 therapy was permitted, and approximately 40% of dose-escalation patients had received checkpoint inhibitors. Intravenous ivuxolimab was administered to patients every 2 weeks at six dose levels: 0.01, 0.1, 0.3, 1.5, 3 and 10 mg/kg. Among the approximately 50 dose-escalation patients, approximately 20 had hepatocellular carcinoma, 15 or so melanoma, 9 renal cell carcinoma and 9 head and neck cancer. Peripheral TCRbeta sequencing was intended to test whether TCR sequence diversity was altered and clonal T-cell expansion was caused by ivuxolimab. Partial responses were achieved by three dose-escalation patients, of whom one had hepatocellular carcinoma and two had cutaneous melanoma.

The trial excluded patients who had a history of autoimmune disease or who were on systemic immunosuppression. Peripheral blood for TCR sequencing was collected from all dose cohorts at baseline, on cycle 4 day 1, and on cycle 7 day 1. Samples came from an open-label, multicenter, first-in-human phase I dose-escalation trial of ivuxolimab. The trial enrolled adults with locally advanced or metastatic head and neck squamous cell, hepatocellular, melanoma or renal cell carcinoma. Before TCR sequencing, CD4+ and CD8+ T cells were separately sorted from peripheral blood. Genomic DNA was isolated from the sorted cells so that the TCRbeta CDR3 region could be sequenced. The immunoSEQ Assay was used for sequencing of TCRbeta CDR3 regions. Not all clones reach the TCRdb copy of this immuneACCESS table, which keeps in-frame sequences only. Checked studies attribute under half of the gap to unresolved V genes and leave the rest unexplained. This sample is represented by 20,000 to 25,000 clones; around 78% of them were singletons. The biggest ten clones account for about 16% of the sample.

General study outcomes and caveats: In the 0.1-3.0 mg/kg groups, partial responders had among the lowest normalized peripheral clonal expansion, particularly in CD8+ T cells. On average, CD8+ T cells showed more expanded clones than CD4+ T cells after ivuxolimab. At doses of 0.1 to 3.0 mg/kg, clonal expansion of both CD4+ and CD8+ T cells in blood was seen between baseline and week 6. Low levels of normalized T-cell clonal expansion were also seen in some nonresponding patients. The antigen specificity of the peripheral T cells that underwent clonal expansion was not determined.

Sequenced material: CD4+ or CD8+ T cells sorted from blood, taken in a trial of the OX40 agonist ivuxolimab. The TCR comes from an adult with an advanced solid tumor such as melanoma, head and neck, liver or kidney cancer.

The sequenced DNA is TGTGCCAGCAGCTTCGGAGACAGGGGTGGTGGCTATGGCTACACCTTC. It translates to CASSFGDRGGGYGYTF. The V and J segments used are TRBV5-5 and TRBJ1-2, with 8 bases in between that match TRBD1. Compared with germline, V lacks 2 bases and J lacks 4 bases; bases without a gene match: 10. CDR1 and CDR2 are read off the germline V gene (reference sequence) as SGHKS and YYEKEE. The CDR3 numbers 16 residues from cysteine through phenylalanine. Only the CDR3 DNA is retained, 48 bases long and in frame from the first base.